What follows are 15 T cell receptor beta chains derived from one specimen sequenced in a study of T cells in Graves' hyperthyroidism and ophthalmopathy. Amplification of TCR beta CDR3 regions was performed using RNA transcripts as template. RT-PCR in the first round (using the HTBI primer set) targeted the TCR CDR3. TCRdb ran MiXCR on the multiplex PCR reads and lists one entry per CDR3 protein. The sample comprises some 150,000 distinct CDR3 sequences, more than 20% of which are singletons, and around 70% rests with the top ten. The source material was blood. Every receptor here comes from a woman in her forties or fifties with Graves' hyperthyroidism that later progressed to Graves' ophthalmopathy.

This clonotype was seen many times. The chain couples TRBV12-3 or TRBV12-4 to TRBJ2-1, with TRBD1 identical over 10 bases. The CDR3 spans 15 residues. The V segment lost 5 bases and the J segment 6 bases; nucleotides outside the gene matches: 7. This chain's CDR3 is CASSPPGQGFNEQFF. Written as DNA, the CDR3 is TGTGCCAGCAGTCCACCGGGACAGGGGTTCAATGAGCAGTTCTTC.

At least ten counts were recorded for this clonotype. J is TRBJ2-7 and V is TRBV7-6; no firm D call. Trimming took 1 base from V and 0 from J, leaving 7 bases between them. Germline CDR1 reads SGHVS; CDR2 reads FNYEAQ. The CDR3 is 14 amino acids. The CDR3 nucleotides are TGTGCCAGCAGCTTAGGACGCGGCTCCTACGAGCAGTACTTC. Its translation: CASSLGRGSYEQYF.

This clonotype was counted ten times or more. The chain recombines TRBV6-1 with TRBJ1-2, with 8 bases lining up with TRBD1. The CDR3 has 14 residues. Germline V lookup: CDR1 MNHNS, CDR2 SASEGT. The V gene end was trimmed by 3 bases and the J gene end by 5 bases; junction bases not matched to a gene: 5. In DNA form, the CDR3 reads TGTGCCAGCAGTGACCGGGACAGGTCATATGGCTACACCTTC. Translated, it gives CASSDRDRSYGYTF.

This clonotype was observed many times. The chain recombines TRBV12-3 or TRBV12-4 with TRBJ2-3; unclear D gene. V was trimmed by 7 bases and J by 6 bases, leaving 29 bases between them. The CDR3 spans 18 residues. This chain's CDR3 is CASTHQAAQRSIRDTQYF. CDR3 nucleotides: TGTGCCAGCACCCACCAAGCCGCCCAAAGGAGTATAAGGGATACGCAGTATTTT.

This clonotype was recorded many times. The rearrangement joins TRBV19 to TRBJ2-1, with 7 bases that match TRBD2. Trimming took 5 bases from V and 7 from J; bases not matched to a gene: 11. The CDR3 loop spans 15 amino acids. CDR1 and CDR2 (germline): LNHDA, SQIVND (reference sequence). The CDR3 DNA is TGTGCCAGTAGTTCCAGCGGGACGGCGTCTAATGAGCAGTTCTTC. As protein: CASSSSGTASNEQFF.

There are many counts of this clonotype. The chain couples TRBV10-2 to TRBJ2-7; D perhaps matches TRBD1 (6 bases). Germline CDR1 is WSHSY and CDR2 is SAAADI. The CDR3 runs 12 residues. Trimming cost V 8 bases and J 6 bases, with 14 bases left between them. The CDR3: CASSQGRSEQYF. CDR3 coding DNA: TGCGCCAGCTCTCAGGGGCGTAGCGAGCAGTACTTC.

DNA for the CDR3: TGCAGTGCTTACCGGGACAGGGGGACAGGGGGGTATGGCTACACCTTC. Translated: CSAYRDRGTGGYGYTF. The rearrangement uses TRBV20-1 and TRBJ1-2; 11 bases align to TRBD1. The length of the CDR3 is 16 residues. The V gene end was trimmed by 5 bases and the J gene end by 5 bases; junction bases not matched to a gene: 13. Per the germline V gene, CDR1 is DFQATT and CDR2 is SNEGSKA (reference sequence).

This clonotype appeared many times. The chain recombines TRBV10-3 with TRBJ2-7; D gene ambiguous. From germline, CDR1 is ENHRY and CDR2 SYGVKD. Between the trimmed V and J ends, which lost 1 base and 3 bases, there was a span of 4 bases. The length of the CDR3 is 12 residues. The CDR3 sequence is CAISEFSYEQYF. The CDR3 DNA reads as TGTGCCATCAGTGAGTTTAGCTACGAGCAGTACTTC.

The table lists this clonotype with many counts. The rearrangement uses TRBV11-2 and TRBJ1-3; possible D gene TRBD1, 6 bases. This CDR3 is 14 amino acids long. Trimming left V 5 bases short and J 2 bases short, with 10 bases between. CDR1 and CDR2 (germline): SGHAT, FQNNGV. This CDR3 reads CASSRGGTGNTIYF. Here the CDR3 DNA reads TGTGCCAGCAGCCGAGGGGGGACTGGAAACACCATATATTTT.

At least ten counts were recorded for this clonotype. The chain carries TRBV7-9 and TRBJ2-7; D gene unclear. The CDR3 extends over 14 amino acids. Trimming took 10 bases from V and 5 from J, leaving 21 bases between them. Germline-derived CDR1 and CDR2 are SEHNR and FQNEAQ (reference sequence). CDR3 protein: CATTRDVRNHEQYF. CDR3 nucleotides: TGTGCCACCACGAGAGACGTACGCAACCACGAGCAGTACTTC.

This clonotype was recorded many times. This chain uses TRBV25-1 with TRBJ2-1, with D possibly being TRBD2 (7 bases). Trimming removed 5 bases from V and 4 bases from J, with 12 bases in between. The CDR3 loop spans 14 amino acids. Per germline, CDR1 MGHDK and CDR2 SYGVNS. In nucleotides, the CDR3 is TGTGCCAGCAGTCGGGGGGCAGGGTACAATGAGCAGTTCTTC. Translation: CASSRGAGYNEQFF.

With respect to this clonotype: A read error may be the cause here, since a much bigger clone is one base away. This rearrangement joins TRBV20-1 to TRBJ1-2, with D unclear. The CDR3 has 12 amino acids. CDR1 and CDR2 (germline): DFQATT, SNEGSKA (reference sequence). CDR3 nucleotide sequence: TGCAGTGCCCCCCCGAGTAACTATGGCTACGCCTTC. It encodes CSAPPSNYGYAF.

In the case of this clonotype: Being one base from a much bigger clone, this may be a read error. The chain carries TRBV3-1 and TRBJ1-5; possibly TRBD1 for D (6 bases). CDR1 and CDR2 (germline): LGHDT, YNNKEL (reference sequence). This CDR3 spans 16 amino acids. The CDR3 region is CARSQAGGGGHQPQHF. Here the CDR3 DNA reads TGTGCCCGCAGCCAAGCGGGCGGGGGGGGCCATCAGCCCCAGCATTTT.

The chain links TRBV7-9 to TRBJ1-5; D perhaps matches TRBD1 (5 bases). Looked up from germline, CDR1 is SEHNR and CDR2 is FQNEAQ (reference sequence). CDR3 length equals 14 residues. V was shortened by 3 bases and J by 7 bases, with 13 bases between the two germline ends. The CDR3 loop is CASSFGRDVQPQHF. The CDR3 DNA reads TGTGCCAGCAGCTTCGGGCGGGACGTACAGCCCCAGCATTTT.

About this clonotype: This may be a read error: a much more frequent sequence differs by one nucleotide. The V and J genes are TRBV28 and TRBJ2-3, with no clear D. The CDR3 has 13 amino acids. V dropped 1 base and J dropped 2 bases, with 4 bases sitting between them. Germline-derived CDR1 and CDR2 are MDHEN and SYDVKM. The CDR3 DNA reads TGTGCCAGCAGTTTATACCTCACAGATACGCAGTATTTT. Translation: CASSLYLTDTQYF.